The following is a T cell receptor (beta chain) sequence with its context. This record belongs to a study of blood T cell repertoires in COVID-19. Cohort allocation depended upon clinical history that participants reported. Within 2 weeks of study entry, exposed participants had contacted a PCR-confirmed or clinician-diagnosed COVID-19 case. This CDR3 has 19 amino acids. CDR1 is SGHTA and CDR2 is FQGNSA in the germline V gene. The V gene end was trimmed by 5 bases and the J gene end by 2 bases; junction bases not matched to a gene: 10. Sequencing used immunoSEQ multiplex PCR; TCRdb keeps in-frame clones, though not all of them. The sample includes 250,000 or so clones, around nine tenths of them seen just once.

This receptor was identified in a woman in her 40s who had been exposed to COVID-19. The sample consisted of PBMCs or T cells enriched from blood (not recorded which). This rearrangement joins TRBV7-2 to TRBJ2-3; 16 bases match TRBD2. CDR3 sequence reads: CASSRKPGLAGGFTDTQYF. For the CDR3, the DNA is TGTGCCAGCAGCCGGAAACCGGGACTAGCGGGAGGGTTCACAGATACGCAGTATTTT. Combining the CDR3 with reference TRBV7-2 and TRBJ2-3 gives the whole variable domain GAGVSQSPSNKVTEKGKDVELRCDPISGHTALYWYRQSLGQGLEFLIYFQGNSAPDKSGLPSDRFSAERTGGSVSTLTIQRTQQEDSAVYLCASSRKPGLAGGFTDTQYFGPGTRLTVL.